The 3 T cell receptor beta chains in this list originate from one sample, sequenced in a study of CD4 T cells in relation to SARS-CoV-2 and coronaviruses. These receptors lack a known antigen. The method was immunoSEQ multiplex PCR; TCRdb's version includes in-frame clones alone and lacks a portion of them. The sample yields about 26,000 clones, just under 75% seen once. Unexposed donor CD4+ T cells date from about 2011-2019, before the COVID-19 pandemic. After ten to eleven days of culture, CD4+ T cells were isolated. Sequenced input: CD4+ T cells from PBMCs, cultured in vitro. These receptors came from a human donor in good health.

A remark on this clone: At one end, the junction sequence differs from germline, possibly due to a read error. This chain uses TRBV7-9 with TRBJ2-1; D is possibly TRBD1 (6 bases). CDR1 SEHNR and CDR2 FQNEAQ come from the germline V gene (reference sequence). CDR3 length: 13 amino acids. In nucleotides, the CDR3 is TGTGCCAGCAGCTTTGGGGGCTACAGTGAGCAGTTCTTC. Amino acid sequence: CASSFGGYSEQFF.

The chain couples TRBV5-4 to TRBJ1-1; TRBD1 agrees at 7 bases. The V segment lost 5 bases and the J segment 4 bases; nucleotides outside the gene matches: 14. Per the germline V gene, CDR1 is SGHNT and CDR2 is YYREEE (reference sequence). The CDR3 extends over 16 amino acids. The CDR3 DNA is TGTGCCAGCAGACGAAACCAAGGGGGCGATGGCACTGAAGCTTTCTTT. Residues: CASRRNQGGDGTEAFF.

V and J are TRBV7-3 and TRBJ2-7; possibly TRBD1 for D (5 bases). V was shortened by 3 bases and J by 3 bases, with 12 bases between the two germline ends. Germline CDR1 SGHTA, CDR2 FQGTGA. CDR3 length: 14 amino acids. The CDR3 sequence is CASSLQGKGYEQYF. In DNA form, the CDR3 reads TGTGCCAGCAGCTTGCAGGGCAAAGGCTACGAGCAGTACTTC.